This T cell receptor (beta chain) was identified during a study of blood T cell repertoires in COVID-19. Across the study: COVID-19 samples collected from the United States, Italy and Spain covered acute and convalescent phases. Sources were T cells, B-cell-depleted T cells, or PBMCs; the material itself was cDNA or gDNA.

CDR1 and CDR2 (germline): LNHDA, SQIVND (reference sequence). This CDR3 spans 18 amino acids. V shed 7 bases and J shed 0 bases, with 21 bases lying between them. Methods used by the authors: How many nucleated cells were present was estimated from reference gene primer amplification. The method was immunoSEQ multiplex PCR; TCRdb's version includes in-frame clones alone and lacks a portion of them. The DNA was the basis for D and trimming; V, J and clone size are from that table. The repertoire holds some 46,000 clones, with 80% to 90% as singletons. The chain couples TRBV19 to TRBJ2-2, with D hard to call. This clonotype was sampled from a woman of 80 years or more with COVID-19, enrolled during active disease. Sequencing was performed on peripheral blood. The CDR3 here is CASKPIPFEPANTGELFF. The CDR3 bases are TGTGCCAGTAAACCAATCCCCTTCGAGCCCGCGAACACCGGGGAGCTGTTTTTT.